Sequencing of this T cell receptor beta chain was carried out in a study of CD8 T cells in Susac syndrome. Overall study results and limits: The study acknowledged a relatively small number of individuals in its TCR sequencing and HLA analysis.

V was clipped by 0 bases and J by 7 bases, with 11 bases between them. Germline values: CDR1 SGDLS, CDR2 YYNGEE. The CDR3 is 14 residues long. Regarding this clonotype: No antigen is known for it.

The sequenced target, TCR beta, came from blood CD8+ and CD4+ T cells. The multiple sclerosis control group comprised treatment-naive patients with stable or active relapsing-remitting disease. Reverse transcription of about 0.5 to 1 ug RNA was performed with random hexamers. Amplification of TCR beta CDR3 by immunoSEQ multiplex PCR spanned 54 Vbeta and 13 Jbeta. One entry per CDR3 protein, called by TCRdb with MiXCR from the immunoSEQ multiplex PCR reads. The sample includes 250,000 to 300,000 distinct CDR3 sequences, roughly 85% of them seen just once. The chain has TRBV9 and TRBJ1-5; tentatively, D is TRBD1 (5 bases). The source material was CD8+ T cells from PBMCs. The clonotype originates from a human donor with multiple sclerosis. The CDR3 DNA sequence: TGTGCCAGCAGCGTAGGGGGGGAGCACCAGCCCCAGCATTTT. Translated: CASSVGGEHQPQHF.